This T cell receptor beta chain was captured by sequencing in a study of vaccination and CD4 T cells after COVID-19. As for the study in general: Overlapping spike pools from SARS-CoV-2 and HCoV-NL63, HCoV-OC43 and HCoV-229E served as culture stimuli. Broader study findings: A median of approximately 90% of reactive clones, in convalescent patients, became evident only post-vaccination. Rising from about 20 to 38, the median of SARS-CoV-2-reactive clonotypes did not change significantly. Vaccine-specific clones in convalescent patients were spike mono-reactive in 304 of 307 cases.

As for this clonotype: The antigen remains undetermined.

Treatment: approximately nine-day PBMC culture with coronavirus spike peptide pools or control peptides (ViraFEST assay). According to the study, CD4+ T cells from the unexposed donor were gathered ahead of the COVID-19 pandemic (2011-2018). Oncomine TCR Beta short-read sequencing was applied to DNA from cultured CD4+ T cells. One entry per CDR3 protein results from TCRdb running MiXCR on the PCR reads. This table has roughly 6,800 distinct CDR3 sequences, 70% to 85% appearing once. The sequenced sample consisted of CD4+ T cells from blood, cultured in vitro. The sequence was obtained from a human donor in good health.

The CDR3 sequence: CASSSVQGGNSPLHF. DNA for the CDR3: TGTGCCAGCAGTTCCGTGCAGGGGGGTAATTCACCCCTCCACTTT. The rearrangement uses TRBV28 and TRBJ1-6; the match to TRBD1 covers 7 bases. The J segment lost 6 bases and the V segment lost 4 bases, leaving 6 bases of the junction unmatched. The V gene's germline CDR1 is MDHEN and CDR2 SYDVKM. The CDR3 consists of 15 residues.